This TCR beta chain came from a study of molecular identifiers for immune sequencing clone quantification (dated by TCRdb to the late 2010s). Context from the whole study: In a replicate experiment, RNA from roughly 18,000 or 92,000 naive CD8 T cells was split into five aliquots, four of which were sequenced. This methods study used CD8 T cells to benchmark TCR RNA copy counting and molecular-identifier clustering-based TCR repertoire sequencing (MIDCIRS).

Naive CD8 T cell libraries were made from around 20,000 to 1,000,000 sorted cells using 10%, 30% or 50% of purified RNA. On a BD FACSAria II, naive CD8 T cells were FACS-sorted as CD8+CD4-CCR7+CD45RA+ and collected into RLT Plus buffer. Detection sensitivity was tested by spiking Jurkat RNA equal to approximately 9 TCR copies' worth into samples containing roughly 19,000-1,000,000 naive CD8 T cells. Enrichment of CD8 T cells was done with RosetteSep CD8+ T Cell Enrichment Cocktail plus Ficoll-Paque, and ACK red cell lysis came afterward. Study-wide findings and limitations: Highly expanded clone sizes could be underestimated because identical TCR molecules may share a barcode. Modeling gave about 3 recovered TCR RNA copies per cell versus around 9.9 by digital PCR, implying roughly 29% capture efficiency. Spiked-in Jurkat TCR RNA equal to a single cell's worth was reported to be detectable even within one million naive CD8 T cells. Clones above 20 RNA copies held over 99% of molecules in CMV-specific effector cells but under 1% in naive cells. When barcode sub-clustering was left out, chimeric consensus sequences inflated TCR diversity, with chimeras reaching as high as 47%. The naive libraries included spiked-in Jurkat TCR RNA (more than nine copies' worth), and this Jurkat TCR RNA is not part of the donor repertoire.

Points on this clonotype: Its antigen remains unidentified. No base quality values were provided; no much bigger clone lies one nucleotide off.

CDR3 length: 14 amino acids, cysteine to phenylalanine. The kept DNA is CDR3 alone, 42 bases in frame from the first base. As encoded in the germline V gene, CDR1 is MNHEY while CDR2 is SVGEGT. V and J lose 5 bases and 5 bases, and a span of 13 bases separates them. Library prep was done by PCR. The data were produced on a NextSeq 500. Preparation of bulk TCR libraries followed a previously described approach, with the TCR primers listed in Table S5. Purification of total RNA was performed with the Qiagen AllPrep DNA/RNA kit. Reads from multiple sequencing runs of the same library were pooled before analysis. From the authors' description of their analysis: Only reads with exact TCR constant sequence were kept, trimmed to 150 nt, and grouped by their 12-nt molecular barcodes. Reads within each barcode group were sub-clustered using a 15% Levenshtein threshold, and quality-weighted consensus sequences were constructed for each RNA molecule. Non-functional sequences were excluded, and lower-count sequences lying one edit away from another sequence were also excluded. On the basis of fitting two negative binomial distributions, barcode sub-clusters with fewer than 20% of the maximum read count were discarded. Clones were called with MiXCR by TCRdb after fastp trimmed the public reads at Q25, and only in-frame beta chains were retained. Each CDR3 protein appears once, grouped with its most common genes and DNA. None of the V and J calls come from the authors' own analysis; TCRdb made them. A total of roughly 630,000 distinct CDR3 sequences appear in this sample, about 25% of them only once. The top ten constitute about 0.84% of the sample.

The sequence derives from a human donor in good health. Some libraries in this study had Jurkat cell RNA spiked in. Recombination joined TRBV6-2 or TRBV6-3 with TRBJ1-5, and possibly TRBD1, on 6 matching bases. Sequences were obtained from naive CD8+ T cells from blood, with Jurkat cell RNA spiked in. The intended sense of this specimen's cell subset or site label: FACS-sorted CD8+CD4-CCR7+CD45RA+ naive T cells. The sequenced DNA: TGTGCCAGCAGTCCCCGGGACACAGATCAGCCCCAGCATTTT. It codes for CASSPRDTDQPQHF.